Below, one T cell receptor (beta chain) is given with its context. Its target is unknown. This specimen belongs to a study of cytomegalovirus exposure and HLA in healthy donors. Study-level background: Among around 170 million T cells, an earlier analysis found 95 million to 140 million unique TCR beta sequences.

Study-level results: The majority of CMV-associated TCR beta chains were reported as apparently HLA-restricted in a later analysis.

Deletions cut 2 bases from V and 0 bases from J, with 14 bases between. The germline V gene encodes CDR1 SGHVS and CDR2 FQNEAQ. This CDR3 has 17 residues. In the PCR, 60 Vbeta and 13 Jbeta primers were used. The assay was immunoSEQ multiplex PCR, and TCRdb's table has in-frame clones only and misses some. The sample lists some 150,000 clones, approximately 81% seen once, with about 2.5% in the top ten. Sequencing was done on a sample of PBMCs. The chain employs TRBV7-8 and TRBJ1-3; the D gene is possibly TRBD1 (6 bases). This sequence originates from a woman between 45 and 65 years old in good health and CMV-seronegative. CDR3 coding DNA: TGTGCCAGCAGCTTATGGACAGTCTCGTACTCTGGAAACACCATATATTTT. It specifies CASSLWTVSYSGNTIYF.